Listed below are T cell receptor beta chains from one sample, sequenced in a study of T-cell reconstitution after alpha-beta-depleted transplantation in children. TCRdb reprocessed the PCR reads via MiXCR and lists one record per CDR3 protein. The sample yields under 50,000 distinct CDR3 sequences, around 56% seen once. The sample in question was peripheral blood, obtained before TCRalphabeta/CD19-depleted stem cell transplant. These receptors were obtained from a boy under two years old with SCID, due to receive a stem cell transplant. Both conserved end residues are part of each CDR3. D genes are given only for firm matches. Size values are once, few and many counts, or a class for expanded clones, and some rows have none.

j_call d_call v_call clone_size cdr3_aa cdr3_nt
TRBJ2-3 . TRBV10-1 . CASSDPRTTMSGNTQYF TGCGCCAGCAGTGACCCACGGACGACCATGAGTGGTAATACGCAGTATTTT
TRBJ2-3 . TRBV20-1 . CSATGTSTDTQYF TGCAGTGCTACCGGGACTAGCACAGATACGCAGTATTTT
TRBJ2-7 TRBD1 TRBV7-9 few CASSRSGTVSYEQYF TGTGCCAGCAGCAGGTCCGGGACAGTCTCCTACGAGCAGTACTTC
TRBJ2-1 . TRBV7-2 few CASTILGGGAYNEQFF TGTGCCAGCACCATCTTAGGAGGGGGGGCCTACAATGAGCAGTTCTTC
TRBJ2-5 . TRBV7-9 few CASSLVGRPVETQYF TGTGCCAGCAGCTTAGTGGGGAGGCCCGTGGAGACCCAGTACTTC
TRBJ2-5 . TRBV7-2 few CASSLPSGETQYF TGTGCCAGCAGCCTACCTAGTGGAGAGACCCAGTACTTC
TRBJ2-7 TRBD1 TRBV10-3 few CAIEGQGDEQYF TGTGCCATCGAGGGACAGGGGGACGAGCAGTACTTC
TRBJ1-1 TRBD1 TRBV20-1 once CSATPWTGSTEAFF TGCAGTGCTACCCCATGGACAGGGTCCACTGAAGCTTTCTTT
TRBJ2-2 TRBD1 TRBV12-3/TRBV12-4 . CASSPQGIAGELFF TGTGCCAGCAGTCCACAGGGGATAGCCGGGGAGCTGTTTTTT
TRBJ2-5 . TRBV5-1 . CASSPDSGTKTQYF TGCGCCAGCTCCCCGGATTCCGGGACAAAGACCCAGTACTTC
TRBJ2-5 . TRBV9 . CASSPGTPGETQYF TGTGCCAGCAGCCCCGGGACTCCCGGGGAGACCCAGTACTTC
TRBJ2-2 TRBD2 TRBV6-5 . CASSFKLAVGGELFF TGTGCCAGCAGTTTCAAGCTAGCGGTAGGCGGGGAGCTGTTTTTT
TRBJ2-7 . TRBV20-1 few CSAGSADGISYEQYF TGCAGTGCTGGGTCGGCGGATGGAATCTCCTACGAGCAGTACTTC
TRBJ2-1 TRBD2 TRBV7-8 . CASSARLAGGPPNEQFF TGTGCCAGCAGCGCCCGACTAGCGGGAGGCCCTCCCAATGAGCAGTTCTTC
TRBJ1-1 . TRBV29-1 . CSVLRGGNTEAFF TGCAGCGTTCTACGGGGCGGGAACACTGAAGCTTTCTTT
TRBJ2-3 TRBD2 TRBV15 . CATSRVGGGASDTQYF TGTGCCACCAGCAGAGTTGGCGGGGGGGCCTCAGATACGCAGTATTTT
TRBJ2-1 . TRBV5-1 . CASTPSGSVGNEQFF TGCGCCAGCACCCCCTCGGGGTCAGTAGGAAATGAGCAGTTCTTC
TRBJ2-7 TRBD1 TRBV9 . CASSVGQGINEQYF TGTGCCAGCAGCGTTGGACAGGGTATCAACGAGCAGTACTTC
TRBJ2-7 . TRBV7-2 . CASSARDLTYEQYF TGTGCCAGCAGCGCCCGGGACTTAACCTACGAGCAGTACTTC
TRBJ2-5 . TRBV11-2 . CASSPPGLEETQYF TGTGCCAGCAGCCCCCCAGGGCTTGAAGAGACCCAGTACTTC
TRBJ2-7 . TRBV2 . CASRPFSYEQYF TGTGCCAGCCGACCGTTCTCCTACGAGCAGTACTTC
TRBJ2-7 TRBD1 TRBV29-1 . CSVRGQFSYEQYF TGCAGCGTCCGGGGACAGTTCTCCTACGAGCAGTACTTC
TRBJ2-5 . TRBV5-1 once CASSLYPTSSETQYF TGCGCCAGCAGCCTATATCCGACTAGTAGTGAGACCCAGTACTTC
TRBJ2-7 . TRBV27 few CASSLRQSYEQYF TGTGCCAGCAGCCTGCGACAGAGCTACGAGCAGTACTTC
TRBJ2-1 . TRBV4-2 . CASSQEEGSSYNEQFF TGTGCCAGCAGCCAAGAGGAGGGAAGCTCCTACAATGAGCAGTTCTTC
TRBJ2-3 TRBD2 TRBV12-3/TRBV12-4 few CASSTGLAGSYDTQYF TGTGCCAGCAGTACGGGACTAGCGGGGTCTTACGATACGCAGTATTTT
TRBJ2-7 . TRBV29-1 . CSVIPKGRYEQYF TGCAGCGTTATTCCTAAGGGAAGGTACGAGCAGTACTTC
TRBJ2-5 . TRBV5-4 . CASSLADYQETQYF TGTGCCAGCAGCTTGGCGGACTACCAAGAGACCCAGTACTTC
TRBJ2-5 . TRBV4-3 . CASSQDWGTQETQYF TGCGCCAGCAGCCAAGATTGGGGGACTCAAGAGACCCAGTACTTC
TRBJ2-3 TRBD2 TRBV20-1 . CSATISGVSTDTQYF TGCAGTGCAACAATTAGCGGGGTGAGCACAGATACGCAGTATTTT
TRBJ1-1 . TRBV4-3 . CASSQDWTALFMNTEAFF TGCGCCAGCAGCCAGGATTGGACAGCGCTCTTTATGAACACTGAAGCTTTCTTT
TRBJ2-5 . TRBV11-1 many CASSLALISPRAHQETQYF TGTGCCAGCAGCTTAGCGCTAATAAGTCCCCGGGCGCACCAAGAGACCCAGTACTTC
TRBJ1-1 . TRBV12-3/TRBV12-4 . CASSPNTEAFF TGTGCCAGCAGCCCGAACACTGAAGCTTTCTTT
TRBJ2-1 . TRBV5-1 . CASRDSTYNEQFF TGCGCCAGCAGAGACAGTACCTACAATGAGCAGTTCTTC
TRBJ2-3 . TRBV5-6 few CASSLVRLSTDTQYF TGTGCCAGCAGCTTAGTTCGGCTTAGCACAGATACGCAGTATTTT
TRBJ2-1 . TRBV6-1 . CASSAARSEQFF TGTGCCAGCAGTGCAGCAAGGAGCGAGCAGTTCTTC
TRBJ1-6 TRBD1 TRBV20-1 many CSARGTGGSSPLHF TGCAGTGCTAGGGGGACAGGGGGCTCTTCACCCCTCCACTTT
TRBJ2-7 TRBD1 TRBV3-1 many CASSQDRTGGIYEQYF TGTGCCAGCAGCCAAGATCGCACAGGGGGAATCTACGAGCAGTACTTC
TRBJ2-3 TRBD2 TRBV4-3 few CASSSSGGVRDTQYF TGCGCCAGCAGCTCTAGCGGGGGGGTGCGAGATACGCAGTATTTT
TRBJ2-3 . TRBV5-1 . CASSLADLDTQYF TGCGCCAGCAGCTTGGCCGATCTAGATACGCAGTATTTT
TRBJ1-1 TRBD1 TRBV6-4 . CASSDRTGGTEAFF TGTGCCAGCAGTGACAGGACAGGGGGCACGGAAGCTTTCTTT
TRBJ2-7 . TRBV6-2/TRBV6-3 few CASSYPTYEQYF TGTGCCAGCAGTTACCCCACCTACGAGCAGTACTTC
TRBJ2-2 . TRBV5-1 . CASSLAQGRELFF TGCGCCAGCAGCTTGGCCCAGGGGCGAGAGCTGTTTTTT
TRBJ2-5 . TRBV4-1 . CASSQIQGRGTQYF TGCGCCAGCAGCCAAATACAGGGTAGGGGGACCCAGTACTTC
TRBJ2-1 . TRBV7-9 . CASSPDTARGNEQFF TGTGCCAGCAGCCCCGACACTGCCCGAGGCAATGAGCAGTTCTTC
TRBJ2-7 TRBD2 TRBV5-6 . CASSPTGTSGYYEQYF TGTGCCAGCAGCCCTACAGGGACTAGCGGTTACTACGAGCAGTACTTC
TRBJ2-5 TRBD2 TRBV7-2 large CASSPGLAGIAQETQYF TGTGCCAGCAGTCCGGGACTAGCGGGGATCGCTCAAGAGACCCAGTACTTC
TRBJ1-1 . TRBV4-3 few CASSQVELNTEAFF TGCGCCAGCAGCCAAGTTGAACTGAACACTGAAGCTTTCTTT
TRBJ1-1 . TRBV5-1 . CASSFGGLGEAFF TGCGCCAGCAGCTTCGGGGGCCTTGGGGAAGCTTTCTTT
TRBJ1-1 . TRBV6-5 once CASSYSNNGAEAFF TGTGCCAGCAGTTACTCGAACAATGGAGCTGAAGCTTTCTTT